A selection of T cell receptor beta chains follows, all from one sample in a study of technical replicates of blood from several donors. Sequenced by immunoSEQ multiplex PCR; TCRdb stores in-frame clones only, minus some. The table lists tens of thousands of clones, more than 85% of them singletons, with 0.25% in the top ten. The sequenced material came from T cells isolated from PBMCs. These receptors were collected from a human donor in good health. Each CDR3 is given without its conserved first and last residue.

V gene	J gene	CDR3 protein
TRBV7-6	TRBJ2-3	ASSLYPLEGGISTDTQY
TRBV29-1	TRBJ1-2	SVGADNGYT
TRBV7-9	TRBJ2-7	ASSPFSGLWEQY
TRBV29-1	TRBJ2-5	SVDGITGTSSSFQETQY
TRBV7-8	TRBJ1-1	ASSFRTGATEAF
TRBV28	TRBJ1-2	ASRSGTNYGYT
TRBV27	TRBJ2-3	ASSFGSDTQY
TRBV13	TRBJ2-7	ASSYRQGDISYEQY
TRBV5-1	TRBJ1-2	ASSWAPQRNYGYT
TRBV7-2	TRBJ1-1	ASSPGLLNTEAF
TRBV7-8	TRBJ1-4	ASSFPSTQVGGEKLF
TRBV7-9	TRBJ2-2	ASRPTGAGELF
TRBV27	TRBJ2-7	ASSLTSSYEQY
TRBV4-2	TRBJ2-5	ASSQDASQETQY
TRBV11-2	TRBJ2-7	ASSLNYEQY
TRBV11-2	TRBJ1-1	AITSVRTGGAGEAF
TRBV10-1	TRBJ1-4	ASSEEGRIGEKLF
TRBV6-5	TRBJ2-3	ASGHLDTQY
TRBV9	TRBJ2-1	ASSGTSGVSNEQF
TRBV6-1	TRBJ2-7	ASSVERGTQY
TRBV2	TRBJ1-6	ASRSSYNSPLH
TRBV4-2	TRBJ2-1	ASSHPPSSIPSYNEQF
TRBV21-1	TRBJ1-2	ASSKFGGDSNPRYDYGYT
TRBV27	TRBJ2-2	ASITSGGLANTGELF